A selection of T cell receptor beta chains follows, all from one sample in a study of blood T cell repertoires in COVID-19. Profiling relied on immunoSEQ multiplex PCR, and the TCRdb table lists in-frame clones only, not all of them. The table lists 130,000 to 150,000 clones, 84% of them singletons. The specimen sequenced was PBMCs or T cells enriched from blood (not recorded which). Receptor source: a woman in her 50s who had been exposed to COVID-19. Each CDR3 is given with its conserved first and last residue. The order of the fields is V gene, J gene, clone size, D gene, CDR3 DNA, CDR3 protein. D genes are given only for firm matches. Clone size is given for some rows only: seen once, a few or many times, or a class if the clone is expanded.

V gene: TRBV20-1; J gene: TRBJ1-4; clone size: few; D gene: -; CDR3 DNA: TGCAGTGCGAGGGAGGTTGAAAAACTGTTTTTT; CDR3 protein: CSAREVEKLFF
V gene: TRBV6-2/TRBV6-3; J gene: TRBJ1-1; clone size: -; D gene: -; CDR3 DNA: TGTGCCAGCAGTTCGGAGGCTCGGGGTTCCGAAGCTTTCTTT; CDR3 protein: CASSSEARGSEAFF
V gene: TRBV7-9; J gene: TRBJ2-3; clone size: -; D gene: TRBD1; CDR3 DNA: TGTGCCAGCAGCACAAACAGGGGGAGCACAGATACGCAGTATTTT; CDR3 protein: CASSTNRGSTDTQYF
V gene: TRBV30; J gene: TRBJ1-2; clone size: -; D gene: -; CDR3 DNA: TGTGCCTGGGGGGGGGCCACAAGGGGCTACACCTTC; CDR3 protein: CAWGGATRGYTF
V gene: TRBV12-3/TRBV12-4; J gene: TRBJ1-1; clone size: -; D gene: -; CDR3 DNA: TGTGCCAGCAGTTTAGGAGGATTCACTGAAGCTTTCTTT; CDR3 protein: CASSLGGFTEAFF
V gene: TRBV5-5; J gene: TRBJ2-1; clone size: -; D gene: TRBD2; CDR3 DNA: TGTGCCAGCAGCTTGGATCCTAGCGGGATAGTTTTTGAGCAGTTCTTC; CDR3 protein: CASSLDPSGIVFEQFF
V gene: TRBV14; J gene: TRBJ2-5; clone size: once; D gene: TRBD2; CDR3 DNA: TGTGCCAGCAGCCAAGAGGAGCGGGGGGTTATGTCTGCGACCCAGTACTTC; CDR3 protein: CASSQEERGVMSATQYF
V gene: TRBV9; J gene: TRBJ1-5; clone size: -; D gene: -; CDR3 DNA: TGTGCCAGCAGCGTAGGAGTAAGAGGGCCCCAGCATTTT; CDR3 protein: CASSVGVRGPQHF
V gene: TRBV12-3/TRBV12-4; J gene: TRBJ1-2; clone size: -; D gene: -; CDR3 DNA: TGTGCCAGCAGTTTTGTCAGTTATGGCTACACCTTC; CDR3 protein: CASSFVSYGYTF
V gene: TRBV19; J gene: TRBJ2-7; clone size: once; D gene: -; CDR3 DNA: TGTGCCAGTAGTATAGATCAGGGGCGTTCCGAGCAGTACTTC; CDR3 protein: CASSIDQGRSEQYF
V gene: TRBV2; J gene: TRBJ2-1; clone size: once; D gene: -; CDR3 DNA: TGTGCCAGCAGTCGCGGGATCGAAGGTGGGCATGAGCAGTTCTTC; CDR3 protein: CASSRGIEGGHEQFF
V gene: TRBV16; J gene: TRBJ1-6; clone size: -; D gene: -; CDR3 DNA: TGTGCCAGCAGCCAATCCAGGTCAGATAATTCACCCCTCCACTTT; CDR3 protein: CASSQSRSDNSPLHF
V gene: TRBV6-4; J gene: TRBJ1-1; clone size: -; D gene: -; CDR3 DNA: TGTGCCAGCACCCAGGGGAATTTAATGAACACTGAAGCTTTCTTT; CDR3 protein: CASTQGNLMNTEAFF
V gene: TRBV27; J gene: TRBJ1-6; clone size: few; D gene: -; CDR3 DNA: TGTGCCAGCAGTTTAGGGCAGGTTAATTCACCCCTCCACTTT; CDR3 protein: CASSLGQVNSPLHF
V gene: TRBV10-1; J gene: TRBJ2-5; clone size: -; D gene: TRBD2; CDR3 DNA: TGCGCCAGCAGTCCGGGACTAGCGGATCAAGAGACCCAGTACTTC; CDR3 protein: CASSPGLADQETQYF
V gene: TRBV6-5; J gene: TRBJ1-2; clone size: -; D gene: -; CDR3 DNA: TGTGCCAGCTGGGGCGCAAGGGGCTACACCTTC; CDR3 protein: CASWGARGYTF
V gene: TRBV11-2; J gene: TRBJ2-3; clone size: -; D gene: TRBD1; CDR3 DNA: TGTGCCAGCAGCTACAGGGGCAGGGATAGAGATACGCAGTATTTT; CDR3 protein: CASSYRGRDRDTQYF
V gene: TRBV3-1/TRBV3-2; J gene: TRBJ1-2; clone size: -; D gene: TRBD1; CDR3 DNA: TGTGCCAGCAGTCTCGACAGGGGAGGCTACGGCTACACCTTC; CDR3 protein: CASSLDRGGYGYTF
V gene: TRBV21-1; J gene: TRBJ2-5; clone size: -; D gene: -; CDR3 DNA: TGTGCCAGCAGCAAACCCCCCCCCTTACTAGCGAGTAATAGAGAGACCCAGTACTTC; CDR3 protein: CASSKPPPLLASNRETQYF
V gene: TRBV2; J gene: TRBJ1-1; clone size: -; D gene: TRBD1; CDR3 DNA: TGTGCCAGCAGTGTCAACTGGGACAGCGAAGCTTTCTTT; CDR3 protein: CASSVNWDSEAFF
V gene: TRBV5-4; J gene: TRBJ2-2; clone size: -; D gene: TRBD2; CDR3 DNA: TGTGCCAGCAGGATAGCGGGGGGGGTCACCGGGGAGCTGTTTTTT; CDR3 protein: CASRIAGGVTGELFF
V gene: TRBV28; J gene: TRBJ1-5; clone size: -; D gene: -; CDR3 DNA: TGTGCCACCGGAAGGGGCCTCTATGATCAGCCCCAGCATTTT; CDR3 protein: CATGRGLYDQPQHF
V gene: TRBV2; J gene: TRBJ2-5; clone size: -; D gene: -; CDR3 DNA: TGTGCCAGCAGAGCTGACAGGACCGCGGTGGAGACCCAGTACTTC; CDR3 protein: CASRADRTAVETQYF
V gene: TRBV2; J gene: TRBJ1-2; clone size: -; D gene: -; CDR3 DNA: TGTGCCAGCAGTGGAGGGATGGGAAGCTACACCTTC; CDR3 protein: CASSGGMGSYTF
V gene: TRBV29-1; J gene: TRBJ2-7; clone size: -; D gene: -; CDR3 DNA: TGCAGCGTTTGCGAGGTAGCGGTGGGCTACGAGCAGTACTTC; CDR3 protein: CSVCEVAVGYEQYF
V gene: TRBV6-2/TRBV6-3; J gene: TRBJ2-1; clone size: -; D gene: -; CDR3 DNA: TGTGCCAGCAGTTACGACATCCTCGGGGACAATGAGCAGTTCTTC; CDR3 protein: CASSYDILGDNEQFF
V gene: TRBV3-1/TRBV3-2; J gene: TRBJ2-3; clone size: -; D gene: TRBD2; CDR3 DNA: TGTGCCAGCAGACGCGGGGGGAGGGCAGATACGCAGTATTTT; CDR3 protein: CASRRGGRADTQYF
V gene: TRBV9; J gene: TRBJ2-3; clone size: once; D gene: -; CDR3 DNA: TGTGCCAGCAGCGTCCAGGGGAAGGATACGCAGTATTTT; CDR3 protein: CASSVQGKDTQYF
V gene: TRBV11-3; J gene: TRBJ2-7; clone size: -; D gene: -; CDR3 DNA: TGTGCCAGCAGCTTAGATTCCGTGTCCGAGCAGTACTTC; CDR3 protein: CASSLDSVSEQYF
V gene: TRBV7-2; J gene: TRBJ2-3; clone size: -; D gene: -; CDR3 DNA: TGTGCCAGCAGCCGCGAGGATACGCAGTATTTT; CDR3 protein: CASSREDTQYF
V gene: TRBV27; J gene: TRBJ1-3; clone size: -; D gene: -; CDR3 DNA: TGTGCCAGCAGTTTTGTCGGCTCTGGAAACACCATATATTTT; CDR3 protein: CASSFVGSGNTIYF
V gene: TRBV5-4; J gene: TRBJ2-5; clone size: -; D gene: TRBD2; CDR3 DNA: TGTGCCAGCAACCTCCCCGGGCGGGGGGGCCAAGAGACCCAGTACTTC; CDR3 protein: CASNLPGRGGQETQYF
V gene: TRBV11-2; J gene: TRBJ1-1; clone size: -; D gene: TRBD1; CDR3 DNA: TGTGCCAGCAGCTTAGCCAGGGGGAATCAGAACACTGAAGCTTTCTTT; CDR3 protein: CASSLARGNQNTEAFF
V gene: TRBV7-2; J gene: TRBJ2-7; clone size: -; D gene: TRBD2; CDR3 DNA: TGTGCCAGCAGCTTACTAGCGGGAGTGCCCTCCTACGAGCAGTACTTC; CDR3 protein: CASSLLAGVPSYEQYF
V gene: TRBV7-3; J gene: TRBJ1-6; clone size: -; D gene: -; CDR3 DNA: TGTGCCAGCAGCCCAGGGTTAAATTCACCCCTCCACTTT; CDR3 protein: CASSPGLNSPLHF
V gene: TRBV7-2; J gene: TRBJ2-7; clone size: few; D gene: -; CDR3 DNA: TGTGCCAGCAGCTCAACAGGGTCGGTCTACGAGCAGTACTTC; CDR3 protein: CASSSTGSVYEQYF
V gene: TRBV27; J gene: TRBJ2-6; clone size: -; D gene: TRBD1; CDR3 DNA: TGTGCCAGCAGTGGACAGGGGCCACCCTCTGGGGCCAACGTCCTGACTTTC; CDR3 protein: CASSGQGPPSGANVLTF
V gene: TRBV5-4; J gene: TRBJ2-1; clone size: -; D gene: TRBD2; CDR3 DNA: TGTGCCAGCAGCTTGGAAGCGGGGGGGTATGAGCAGTTCTTC; CDR3 protein: CASSLEAGGYEQFF
V gene: TRBV19; J gene: TRBJ1-6; clone size: -; D gene: TRBD1; CDR3 DNA: TGTGCCAGTAGTATAACAGGGGGGCAATCACCCCTCCACTTT; CDR3 protein: CASSITGGQSPLHF
V gene: TRBV29-1; J gene: TRBJ2-4; clone size: once; D gene: -; CDR3 DNA: TGCAGCGTTGCGGAGAAGAAAAACATTCAGTACTTC; CDR3 protein: CSVAEKKNIQYF
V gene: TRBV5-4; J gene: TRBJ1-5; clone size: -; D gene: TRBD1; CDR3 DNA: TGTGCCAGCAGCTTCGGGACAGCACGGGATCAGCCCCAGCATTTT; CDR3 protein: CASSFGTARDQPQHF
V gene: TRBV6-5; J gene: TRBJ2-1; clone size: once; D gene: TRBD2; CDR3 DNA: TGTGCCAGCAGTCGGACTAGCGGGGGGTATGATGAGCAGTTCTTC; CDR3 protein: CASSRTSGGYDEQFF
V gene: TRBV14; J gene: TRBJ1-1; clone size: once; D gene: TRBD1; CDR3 DNA: TGTGCCAGCAGCCAAGTGGGGACAGGGAGTGAAGCTTTCTTT; CDR3 protein: CASSQVGTGSEAFF
V gene: TRBV30; J gene: TRBJ2-3; clone size: -; D gene: -; CDR3 DNA: TGTGCCTGGAGTGTACTATTCGGCGGGACTAGCACAGATACGCAGTATTTT; CDR3 protein: CAWSVLFGGTSTDTQYF
V gene: TRBV18; J gene: TRBJ1-5; clone size: -; D gene: -; CDR3 DNA: TGTGCCAGCTCACCACGGCGAGGAGGATATAGCAATCAGCCCCAGCATTTT; CDR3 protein: CASSPRRGGYSNQPQHF
V gene: TRBV27; J gene: TRBJ2-3; clone size: once; D gene: TRBD1; CDR3 DNA: TGTGCCAGCAGTTTAGCGACAGGGGGCATCGATACGCAGTATTTT; CDR3 protein: CASSLATGGIDTQYF
V gene: TRBV2; J gene: TRBJ2-2; clone size: -; D gene: TRBD2; CDR3 DNA: TGTGCCAGCAGCGAGACTAGCGGGGGGGTCGGCACCGGGGAGCTGTTTTTT; CDR3 protein: CASSETSGGVGTGELFF
V gene: TRBV27; J gene: TRBJ1-2; clone size: -; D gene: -; CDR3 DNA: TGTGCCAGCAGTTTATTAGGGGCGGGGGGAGCTAACTATGGCTACACCTTC; CDR3 protein: CASSLLGAGGANYGYTF